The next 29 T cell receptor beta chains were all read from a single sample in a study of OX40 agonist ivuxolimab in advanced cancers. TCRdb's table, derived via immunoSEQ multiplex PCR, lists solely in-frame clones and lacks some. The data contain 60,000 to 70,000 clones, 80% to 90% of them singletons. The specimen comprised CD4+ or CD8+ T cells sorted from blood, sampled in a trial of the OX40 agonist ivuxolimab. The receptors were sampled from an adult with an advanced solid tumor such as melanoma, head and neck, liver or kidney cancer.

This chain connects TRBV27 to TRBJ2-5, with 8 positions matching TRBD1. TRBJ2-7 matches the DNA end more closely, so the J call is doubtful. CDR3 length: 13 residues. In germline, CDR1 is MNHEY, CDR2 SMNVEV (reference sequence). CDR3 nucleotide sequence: TGTGCCAGCGCCGGGACAGGAGTGTACGAGCAGTACTTC. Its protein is CASAGTGVYEQYF.

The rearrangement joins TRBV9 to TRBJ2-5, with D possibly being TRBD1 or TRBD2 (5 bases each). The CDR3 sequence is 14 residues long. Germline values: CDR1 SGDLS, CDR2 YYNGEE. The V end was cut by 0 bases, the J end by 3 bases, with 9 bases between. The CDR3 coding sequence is TGTGCCAGCAGCGTAGACGGGGCCAAAGAGACCCAGTACTTC. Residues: CASSVDGAKETQYF.

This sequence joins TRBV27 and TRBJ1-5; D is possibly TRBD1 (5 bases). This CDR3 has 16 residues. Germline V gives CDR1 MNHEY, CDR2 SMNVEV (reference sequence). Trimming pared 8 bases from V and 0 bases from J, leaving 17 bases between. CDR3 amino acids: CASATRGGISNQPQHF. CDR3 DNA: TGTGCCAGCGCGACACGGGGGGGTATTAGCAATCAGCCCCAGCATTTT.

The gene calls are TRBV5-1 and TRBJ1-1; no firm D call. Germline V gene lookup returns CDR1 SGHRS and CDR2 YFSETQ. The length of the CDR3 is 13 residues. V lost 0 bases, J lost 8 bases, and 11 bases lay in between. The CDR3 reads CASSLDPEPEAFF. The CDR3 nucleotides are TGCGCCAGCAGCTTGGATCCGGAACCCGAAGCTTTCTTT. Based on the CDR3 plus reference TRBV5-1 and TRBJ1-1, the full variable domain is KAGVTQTPRYLIKTRGQQVTLSCSPISGHRSVSWYQQTPGQGLQFLFEYFSETQRNKGNFPGRFSGRQFSNSRSEMNVSTLELGDSALYLCASSLDPEPEAFFGQGTRLTVV.

The CDR3 loop is CASSEWGGQETQYF. The CDR3 nucleotides are TGTGCCAGCAGTGAGTGGGGGGGTCAAGAGACCCAGTACTTC. J is TRBJ2-5 and V is TRBV6-1; 7 bases line up with TRBD2. The CDR3 extends over 14 amino acids. Germline assignment: CDR1 MNHNS and CDR2 SASEGT. V lost 3 bases, J lost 2 bases, and 3 bases stayed unmatched.

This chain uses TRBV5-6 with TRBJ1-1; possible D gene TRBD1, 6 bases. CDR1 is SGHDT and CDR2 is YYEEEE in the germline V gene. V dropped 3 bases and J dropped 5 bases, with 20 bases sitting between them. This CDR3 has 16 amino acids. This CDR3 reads CASSSPGTGIITEAFF. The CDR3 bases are TGTGCCAGCAGCTCGCCAGGCACAGGGATAATAACTGAAGCTTTCTTT.

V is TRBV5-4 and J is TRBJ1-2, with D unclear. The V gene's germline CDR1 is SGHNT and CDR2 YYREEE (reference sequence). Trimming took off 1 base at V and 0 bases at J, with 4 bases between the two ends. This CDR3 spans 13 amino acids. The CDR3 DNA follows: TGTGCCAGCAGCTTGTCCGCTAACTATGGCTACACCTTC. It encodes CASSLSANYGYTF. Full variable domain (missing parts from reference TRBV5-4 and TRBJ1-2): ETGVTQSPTHLIKTRGQQVTLRCSSQSGHNTVSWYQQALGQGPQFIFQYYREEENGRGNFPPRFSGLQFPNYSSELNVNALELDDSALYLCASSLSANYGYTFGSGTRLTVV.

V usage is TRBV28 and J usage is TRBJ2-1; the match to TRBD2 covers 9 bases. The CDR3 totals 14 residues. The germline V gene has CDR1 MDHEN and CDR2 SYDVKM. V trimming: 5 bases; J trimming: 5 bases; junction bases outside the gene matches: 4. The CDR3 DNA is TGTGCCAGCAGTCTTCTAGCGGGAAACAATGAGCAGTTCTTC. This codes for CASSLLAGNNEQFF.

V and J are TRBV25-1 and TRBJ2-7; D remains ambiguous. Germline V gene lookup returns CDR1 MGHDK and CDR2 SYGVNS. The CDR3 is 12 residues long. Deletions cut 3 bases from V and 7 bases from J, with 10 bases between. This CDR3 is CASSEGTREQYF. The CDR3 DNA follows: TGTGCCAGCAGTGAGGGCACGCGGGAGCAGTACTTC.

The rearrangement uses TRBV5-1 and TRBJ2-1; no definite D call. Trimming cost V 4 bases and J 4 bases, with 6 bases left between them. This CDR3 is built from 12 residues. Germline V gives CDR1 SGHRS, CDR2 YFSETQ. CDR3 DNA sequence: TGCGCCAGCAGCGTAGGGTACAATGAGCAGTTCTTC. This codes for CASSVGYNEQFF.

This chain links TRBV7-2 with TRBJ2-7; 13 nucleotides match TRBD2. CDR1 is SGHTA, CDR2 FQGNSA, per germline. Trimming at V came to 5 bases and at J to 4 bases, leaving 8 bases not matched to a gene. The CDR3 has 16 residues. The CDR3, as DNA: TGTGCCAGCAGCCCCACCGGGACTAGCGGGAATTACGAGCAGTACTTC. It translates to CASSPTGTSGNYEQYF. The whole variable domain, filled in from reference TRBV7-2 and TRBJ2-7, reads GAGVSQSPSNKVTEKGKDVELRCDPISGHTALYWYRQSLGQGLEFLIYFQGNSAPDKSGLPSDRFSAERTGGSVSTLTIQRTQQEDSAVYLCASSPTGTSGNYEQYFGPGTRLTVT.

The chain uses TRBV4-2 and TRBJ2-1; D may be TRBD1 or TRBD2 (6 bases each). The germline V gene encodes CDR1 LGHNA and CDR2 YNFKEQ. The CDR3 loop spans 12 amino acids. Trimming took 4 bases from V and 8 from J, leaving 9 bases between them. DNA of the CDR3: TGTGCCAGCAGCCTCGGGGGCCATGAGCAGTTCTTC. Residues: CASSLGGHEQFF.

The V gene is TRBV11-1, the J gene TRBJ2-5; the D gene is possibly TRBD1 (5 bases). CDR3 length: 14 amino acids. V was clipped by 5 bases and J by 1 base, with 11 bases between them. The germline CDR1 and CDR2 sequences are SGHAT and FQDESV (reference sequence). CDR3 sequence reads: CASSGQGAQETQYF. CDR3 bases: TGTGCCAGCAGCGGTCAGGGTGCCCAAGAGACCCAGTACTTC.

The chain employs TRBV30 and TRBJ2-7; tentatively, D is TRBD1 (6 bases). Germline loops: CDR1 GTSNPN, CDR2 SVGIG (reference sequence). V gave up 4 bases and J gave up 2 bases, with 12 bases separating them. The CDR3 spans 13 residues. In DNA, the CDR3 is TGTGCCTGGAACGAGGACAGACCCTACGAGCAGTACTTC. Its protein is CAWNEDRPYEQYF.

The DNA of the CDR3 is TGCGCCAGCGCGTCCGGGACAGGGTTATCGAATGAGCAGTTCTTC. As protein: CASASGTGLSNEQFF. This chain connects TRBV5-1 to TRBJ2-1; TRBD1 agrees at 9 bases. The CDR3 length is 15 residues. After removal of 7 bases from V and 7 bases from J, the junction contained 12 bases not matched to a gene. The germline gives CDR1 SGHRS, CDR2 YFSETQ. Looking up the rest from reference TRBV5-1 and TRBJ2-1 gives the full variable domain: KAGVTQTPRYLIKTRGQQVTLSCSPISGHRSVSWYQQTPGQGLQFLFEYFSETQRNKGNFPGRFSGRQFSNSRSEMNVSTLELGDSALYLCASASGTGLSNEQFFGPGTRLTVL.

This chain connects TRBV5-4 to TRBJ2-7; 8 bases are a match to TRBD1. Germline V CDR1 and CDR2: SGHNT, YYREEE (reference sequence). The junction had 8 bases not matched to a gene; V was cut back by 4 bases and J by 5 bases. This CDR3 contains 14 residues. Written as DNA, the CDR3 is TGTGCCAGCAGCGAAGCGGACAGGGTCCACGAGCAGTACTTC. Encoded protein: CASSEADRVHEQYF.

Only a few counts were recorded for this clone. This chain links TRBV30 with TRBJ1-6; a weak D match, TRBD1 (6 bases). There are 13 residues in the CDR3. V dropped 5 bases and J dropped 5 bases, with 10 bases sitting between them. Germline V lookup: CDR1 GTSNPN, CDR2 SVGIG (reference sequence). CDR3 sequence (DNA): TGTGCCTGGTCCCGGGACAATAATTCACCCCTCCACTTT. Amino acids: CAWSRDNNSPLHF.

CDR3 in amino acids: CASSNRQGEYTEAFF. The DNA for the CDR3 is TGCGCCAGCAGCAATAGACAGGGCGAATACACTGAAGCTTTCTTT. The chain has TRBV5-1 and TRBJ1-1, with 7 nucleotides matching TRBD1. Germline loops: CDR1 SGHRS, CDR2 YFSETQ. After removal of 4 bases from V and 3 bases from J, the junction contained 9 bases not matched to a gene. The CDR3 is made up of 15 amino acids.

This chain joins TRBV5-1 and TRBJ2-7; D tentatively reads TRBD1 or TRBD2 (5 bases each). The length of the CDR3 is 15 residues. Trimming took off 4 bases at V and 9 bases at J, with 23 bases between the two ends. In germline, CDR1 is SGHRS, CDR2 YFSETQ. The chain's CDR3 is CASSPGTHLFSGQYF. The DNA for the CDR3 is TGCGCCAGCAGCCCGGGGACCCACCTATTCTCCGGGCAGTACTTC.

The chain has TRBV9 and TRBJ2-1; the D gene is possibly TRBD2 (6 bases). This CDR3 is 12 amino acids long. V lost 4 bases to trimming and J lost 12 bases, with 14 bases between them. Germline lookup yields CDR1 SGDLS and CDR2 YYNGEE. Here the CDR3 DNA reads TGTGCCAGCAGCCCCGGGACTCGTGGGCAGTTCTTC. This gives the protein CASSPGTRGQFF.

CDR3 in amino acids: CASRRTSGGLRNNEQFF. The CDR3 DNA reads as TGTGCCAGCAGGAGGACTAGCGGGGGGCTTAGGAACAATGAGCAGTTCTTC. The gene calls are TRBV2 and TRBJ2-1; 14 bases are a match to TRBD2. J gave up 5 bases and V 6 bases, and 9 bases lay outside the gene matches. From germline, CDR1 is SNHLY and CDR2 FYNNEI. The CDR3 is 17 amino acids.

CDR3: CASSLSPIAYEQYF. CDR3 DNA: TGTGCCAGCAGTTTATCGCCAATAGCTTACGAGCAGTACTTC. The chain uses TRBV27 and TRBJ2-7; D unresolved. There are 14 residues in the CDR3. Germline V gene data show CDR1 as MNHEY and CDR2 as SMNVEV (reference sequence). With 0 bases removed from V and 4 bases from J, the gap between germline ends came to 10 bases.

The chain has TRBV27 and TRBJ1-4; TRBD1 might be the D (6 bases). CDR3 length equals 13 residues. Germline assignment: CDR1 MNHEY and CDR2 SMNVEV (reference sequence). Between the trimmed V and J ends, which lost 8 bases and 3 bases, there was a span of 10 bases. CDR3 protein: CASGGGSNEKLFF. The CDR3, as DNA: TGTGCCAGCGGGGGGGGCTCTAATGAAAAACTGTTTTTT. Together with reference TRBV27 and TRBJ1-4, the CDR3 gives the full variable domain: EAQVTQNPRYLITVTGKKLTVTCSQNMNHEYMSWYRQDPGLGLRQIYYSMNVEVTDKGDVPEGYKVSRKEKRNFPLILESPSPNQTSLYFCASGGGSNEKLFFGSGTQLSVL.

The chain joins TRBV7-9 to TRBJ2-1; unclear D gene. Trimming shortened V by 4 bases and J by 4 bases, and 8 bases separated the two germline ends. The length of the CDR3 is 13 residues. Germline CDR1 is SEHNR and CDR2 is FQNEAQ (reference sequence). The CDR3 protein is CASSSPLYNEQFF. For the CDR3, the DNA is TGTGCCAGCAGCTCCCCCCTTTACAATGAGCAGTTCTTC.

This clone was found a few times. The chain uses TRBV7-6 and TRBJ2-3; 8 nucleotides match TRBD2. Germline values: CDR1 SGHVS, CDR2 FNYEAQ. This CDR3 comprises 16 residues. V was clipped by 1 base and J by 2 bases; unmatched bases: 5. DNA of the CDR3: TGTGCCAGCAGCTTAGTGGCGGGGGGTAACACAGATACGCAGTATTTT. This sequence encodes CASSLVAGGNTDTQYF.

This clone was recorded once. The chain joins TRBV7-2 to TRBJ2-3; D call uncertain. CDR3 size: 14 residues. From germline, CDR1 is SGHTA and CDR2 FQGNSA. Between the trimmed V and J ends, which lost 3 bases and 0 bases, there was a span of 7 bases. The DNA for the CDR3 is TGTGCCAGCAGCTTTTCCCCTAGCACAGATACGCAGTATTTT. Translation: CASSFSPSTDTQYF.

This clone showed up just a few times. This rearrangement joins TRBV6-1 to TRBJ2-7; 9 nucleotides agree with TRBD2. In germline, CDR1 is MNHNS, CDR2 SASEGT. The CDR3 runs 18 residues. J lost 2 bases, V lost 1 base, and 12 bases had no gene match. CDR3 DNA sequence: TGTGCCAGCAGTGAAGATCTGGGGCTAGCGGGGCCGACCTACGAGCAGTACTTC. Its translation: CASSEDLGLAGPTYEQYF.

The CDR3 DNA follows: TGTGCCAGCAGTCCAAGGGGGATGAACACTGAAGCTTTCTTT. Protein product: CASSPRGMNTEAFF. This chain uses TRBV25-1 with TRBJ1-1, with TRBD1 as a possible D gene (6 bases). Trimming left V 5 bases short and J 0 bases short, with 10 bases between. The germline gives CDR1 MGHDK, CDR2 SYGVNS. The CDR3 is 14 residues long. Looking up the rest from reference TRBV25-1 and TRBJ1-1 gives the full variable domain: EADIYQTPRYLVIGTGKKITLECSQTMGHDKMYWYQQDPGMELHLIHYSYGVNSTEKGDLSSESTVSRIRTEHFPLTLESARPSHTSQYLCASSPRGMNTEAFFGQGTRLTVV.

This CDR3 reads CASSLVPRLADTQYF. The CDR3 bases are TGTGCCAGCAGCTTAGTCCCCAGGCTAGCAGATACGCAGTATTTT. The chain links TRBV11-2 to TRBJ2-3, with D unclear. CDR1 is SGHAT, CDR2 FQNNGV, per germline. This CDR3 contains 15 residues. V lost 1 base and J lost 4, with 12 bases in between.